The 24 T cell receptor beta chains given below trace back to one sample, sequenced in a study of shared clonotypes between healthy human individuals (dated by TCRdb to 2020 to 2022). Libraries were made using the immunoSEQ multiplex PCR assay. The table was pulled from immuneACCESS by TCRdb, which kept in-frame rearrangements only. Such tables lose some clones; where checked, under half of the loss comes from unresolved V genes, and the rest has no known cause. In this sample the table shows about 2.4 million clones, roughly 93% of which occur a single time. 0.35% to 0.45% of the sample is held by the ten biggest clonotypes. What was sequenced was naive CD4+ T cells from PBMCs. The sample's cell subset or site label, decoded: CD45RA+ positively selected. The receptors here all came from a man between 18 and 29 years old in good health. Some clones in this sample may be carry-over from other donors' samples.

This rearrangement joins TRBV2 to TRBJ2-7, with 7 nucleotides matching TRBD2. The CDR3 length is 14 residues. V shed 0 bases, J shed 4 bases, and the junction held 3 bases outside the gene matches. CDR1 and CDR2 from the germline V gene are SNHLY and FYNNEI. CDR3 protein: CASSEARGVYEQYF. CDR3 DNA sequence: TGTGCCAGCAGTGAAGCCCGGGGGGTATACGAGCAGTACTTC.

The chain employs TRBV5-1 and TRBJ1-4; a weak D match, TRBD1 (6 bases). CDR3 length: 16 amino acids. The V gene lost 4 bases and the J gene lost 7 bases, with 20 bases spanning the gap. CDR1 and CDR2 (germline): SGHRS, YFSETQ. The CDR3 here is CASSRGTDPRSEKLFF. In DNA form, the CDR3 reads TGCGCCAGCAGCAGGGGGACGGACCCTAGGAGTGAAAAACTGTTTTTT.

A single count supports this clone. V gene TRBV30 combines with J gene TRBJ2-3; 8 positions match TRBD2. The V gene's germline CDR1 is GTSNPN and CDR2 SVGIG (reference sequence). Trimming removed 4 bases from V and 2 bases from J; junction bases left unmatched: 14. This CDR3 has 17 amino acids. This CDR3 reads CAWTKSRTSPNTDTQYF. In DNA form, the CDR3 reads TGTGCCTGGACCAAATCCCGGACTAGCCCAAACACAGATACGCAGTATTTT.

For the CDR3, the DNA is TGTGCCATCAGTGACCCAACCCGGACAGCCTACGAGCAGTACTTC. Amino acid sequence: CAISDPTRTAYEQYF. This chain links TRBV10-3 with TRBJ2-7, with TRBD1 as a possible D gene (6 bases). Trimming pared 3 bases from V and 2 bases from J, leaving 14 bases between. This CDR3 comprises 15 residues. Germline V gene sequence: CDR1 ENHRY, CDR2 SYGVKD.

The CDR3 sequence is CASRGQIATNEKLFF. In DNA form, the CDR3 reads TGCGCCAGCAGGGGACAGATCGCAACTAATGAAAAACTGTTTTTT. V gene TRBV5-1 combines with J gene TRBJ1-4; 7 bases align to TRBD1. The CDR3 sequence is 15 residues long. J was trimmed by 0 bases and V by 5 bases; bases with no gene match: 4. Germline V gene data show CDR1 as SGHRS and CDR2 as YFSETQ. The entire variable domain, with the rest obtained from reference TRBV5-1 and TRBJ1-4, is as follows: KAGVTQTPRYLIKTRGQQVTLSCSPISGHRSVSWYQQTPGQGLQFLFEYFSETQRNKGNFPGRFSGRQFSNSRSEMNVSTLELGDSALYLCASRGQIATNEKLFFGSGTQLSVL.

The chain is built from TRBV7-8 and TRBJ2-7; a weak D match, TRBD2 (5 bases). V was shortened by 5 bases and J by 0 bases, with 14 bases between the two germline ends. Germline-derived CDR1 and CDR2 are SGHVS and FQNEAQ. The CDR3 runs 15 residues. CDR3 amino acids: CASSLGVIISYEQYF. As DNA, the CDR3 is TGTGCCAGCAGCCTCGGGGTAATCATCTCCTACGAGCAGTACTTC.

The DNA of the CDR3 is TGTGCCAGTAGCCCCTTAATCCACTCCTACAATGAGCAGTTCTTC. This encodes CASSPLIHSYNEQFF. V and J are TRBV19 and TRBJ2-1, with D uncertain. Germline-derived CDR1 and CDR2 are LNHDA and SQIVND (reference sequence). V was trimmed by 6 bases and J by 0 bases, leaving 12 bases between them. There are 15 residues in the CDR3.

The chain has TRBV7-2 and TRBJ2-1; TRBD2 agrees at 13 bases. The CDR3 is 17 residues long. Germline V gene lookup returns CDR1 SGHTA and CDR2 FQGNSA. Germline trimming cut 1 base from V and 5 bases from J; bases unmatched to any gene: 5. The CDR3 DNA reads TGTGCCAGCAGCTTAGTCGCAGGACTAGCGGGGGACAATGAGCAGTTCTTC. It translates to CASSLVAGLAGDNEQFF.

V usage is TRBV29-1 and J usage is TRBJ1-1, with D uncertain. CDR3 length: 14 amino acids. The V end was cut by 3 bases, the J end by 0 bases, with 11 bases between. CDR1 SQVTM and CDR2 ANQGSEA come from the germline V gene. The CDR3 region is CSVDYFPMNTEAFF. The CDR3 DNA follows: TGCAGCGTTGACTATTTTCCGATGAACACTGAAGCTTTCTTT.

This rearrangement joins TRBV5-6 to TRBJ2-5, with D possibly matching TRBD1 (7 bases). Germline loops: CDR1 SGHDT, CDR2 YYEEEE. This CDR3 spans 15 amino acids. The V end was cut by 2 bases, the J end by 3 bases, with 14 bases between. CDR3 loop: CASSLQGTEKETQYF. DNA of the CDR3: TGTGCCAGCAGCTTACAGGGGACTGAAAAAGAGACCCAGTACTTC.

The chain recombines TRBV12-2 with TRBJ1-4; the table's D call, TRBD1, was not checked against the DNA. TRBV12-2 has pseudogene status. CDR3 length: 17 amino acids. The chain's CDR3 is CASRTVGTDATNEKLFF. CDR3 bases: TGTGCAAGTCGCACCGTGGGGACAGACGCAACTAATGAAAAACTGTTTTTT.

The chain has TRBV7-2 and TRBJ2-7; D is possibly TRBD2 (5 bases). The V gene lost 3 bases and the J gene lost 4 bases, with 10 bases spanning the gap. The CDR3 runs 13 residues. From germline, CDR1 is SGHTA and CDR2 FQGNSA. DNA of the CDR3: TGTGCCAGCAGCTTCAGTACGGGGTACGAGCAGTACTTC. Protein product: CASSFSTGYEQYF.

This chain uses TRBV6-6 with TRBJ2-3; TRBD1 or TRBD2 may be the D gene (5 bases each). Trimming took off 5 bases at V and 12 bases at J, with 15 bases between the two ends. Germline lookup yields CDR1 MNHNY and CDR2 SVGAGI (reference sequence). The CDR3 loop spans 12 amino acids. The CDR3 DNA reads as TGTGCCAGCAGTCCACAACTAGGGGAACAGTATTTT. Residues: CASSPQLGEQYF.

This rearrangement joins TRBV19 to TRBJ1-5, with D maybe TRBD1 (5 bases). Trimming stripped 5 bases from V and 4 bases from J, with 24 bases between. In germline, CDR1 is LNHDA, CDR2 SQIVND (reference sequence). The CDR3 covers 18 residues. CDR3 sequence (DNA): TGTGCCAGTAGTCTAACACCCCCACGACGGGGGTGGAATCAGCCCCAGCATTTT. Protein sequence: CASSLTPPRRGWNQPQHF.

The CDR3 reads CASSLDLWETQYF. The DNA of the CDR3 is TGTGCCAGCAGCTTAGACCTCTGGGAGACCCAGTACTTC. The genes are TRBV7-9 and TRBJ2-5, with D hard to call. Per germline, CDR1 SEHNR and CDR2 FQNEAQ (reference sequence). This CDR3 comprises 13 residues. V lost 1 base, J lost 5 bases, and 8 bases lay in between.

The chain recombines TRBV20-1 with TRBJ2-1; D is uncertain. V was cut by 6 bases and J by 12 bases, with 12 bases left in between. The CDR3 contains 10 residues. Germline V gene lookup returns CDR1 DFQATT and CDR2 SNEGSKA (reference sequence). The CDR3 sequence: CSAPLVVQFF. Here the CDR3 DNA reads TGCAGTGCGCCCTTAGTTGTGCAGTTCTTC.

The rearrangement uses TRBV5-1 and TRBJ2-7, with 9 bases that match TRBD1. Trimming took 0 bases from V and 1 from J; bases not matched to a gene: 11. The germline CDR1 and CDR2 sequences are SGHRS and YFSETQ. CDR3 size: 18 residues. CDR3 nucleotides: TGCGCCAGCAGCTTGGGGACAGGGGCCGCCTTGGGATCCTACGAGCAGTACTTC. Translation gives CASSLGTGAALGSYEQYF.

V gene TRBV15 combines with J gene TRBJ2-3; TRBD2 agrees at 8 bases. J lost 3 bases, V lost 8 bases, and 7 bases had no gene match. Germline V gives CDR1 LNHNV, CDR2 YYDKDF (reference sequence). The CDR3 loop spans 14 amino acids. CDR3 sequence: CATAVSGRTDTQYF. For the CDR3, the DNA is TGTGCCACCGCGGTCAGCGGGAGAACAGATACGCAGTATTTT.

The genes are TRBV5-1 and TRBJ2-3; D may be TRBD1 or TRBD2 (5 bases each). V was trimmed by 0 bases and J by 5 bases, leaving 16 bases between them. Germline CDR1 is SGHRS and CDR2 is YFSETQ. The CDR3 sequence is 16 residues long. Written as DNA, the CDR3 is TGCGCCAGCAGCTTGGCCCCGGGACCCGGGGAAGATACGCAGTATTTT. Encoded protein: CASSLAPGPGEDTQYF.

In DNA form, the CDR3 reads TGTGCCAGCAGCGTAGAGGGACTGGGCCTGAATGAGCAGTTCTTC. Amino acids: CASSVEGLGLNEQFF. The chain couples TRBV9 to TRBJ2-1; the D gene is possibly TRBD2 (6 bases). Trimming removed 0 bases at V and 7 bases at J, with 14 bases between. The CDR3 has 15 amino acids. The germline gives CDR1 SGDLS, CDR2 YYNGEE. Together with reference TRBV9 and TRBJ2-1, the CDR3 gives the full variable domain: DSGVTQTPKHLITATGQRVTLRCSPRSGDLSVYWYQQSLDQGLQFLIQYYNGEERAKGNILERFSAQQFPDLHSELNLSSLELGDSALYFCASSVEGLGLNEQFFGPGTRLTVL.

The chain has TRBV28 and TRBJ1-2; TRBD1 matches 8 bases. Germline V CDR1 and CDR2: MDHEN, SYDVKM. Trimming took 3 bases from V and 8 from J; bases not matched to a gene: 14. The CDR3 loop spans 16 amino acids. CDR3 region: CASSLEARTGWNGYTF. In DNA form, the CDR3 reads TGTGCCAGCAGTTTGGAGGCTCGGACAGGGTGGAACGGCTACACCTTC.

The chain is built from TRBV28 and TRBJ2-7; D unresolved. Trimming pared 6 bases from V and 2 bases from J, leaving 11 bases between. This CDR3 has 13 residues. CDR1 is MDHEN, CDR2 SYDVKM, per germline. CDR3 region: CASSSFEAYEQYF. CDR3 sequence (DNA): TGTGCCAGCAGCTCCTTCGAGGCCTACGAGCAGTACTTC.

The V call is TRBV7-7, the J call TRBJ2-1, with D possibly called TRBD1 or TRBD2 (5 bases each). V shed 5 bases and J shed 5 bases, with 13 bases lying between them. The CDR3 consists of 14 residues. Germline values: CDR1 SSHAT, CDR2 FNYEAQ (reference sequence). This chain's CDR3 is CASSPGTPNNEQFF. The CDR3, as DNA: TGTGCCAGCAGCCCTGGGACCCCAAACAATGAGCAGTTCTTC.

The chain is built from TRBV30 and TRBJ1-5, with 9 bases that match TRBD1. Germline CDR1 reads GTSNPN; CDR2 reads SVGIG (reference sequence). The length of the CDR3 is 13 residues. After removal of 8 bases from V and 3 bases from J, the junction contained 5 bases not matched to a gene. As DNA, the CDR3 is TGTGCCGTACAGGGGGCGACCAATCAGCCCCAGCATTTT. The encoded protein is CAVQGATNQPQHF.